Listed below are T cell receptor beta chains from one sample, sequenced in a study of vaccination effects on CD4 cells after COVID-19. TCRdb's copy holds only in-frame clones and misses some; the assay was immunoSEQ multiplex PCR. This table has around 36,000 clones, approximately 70% appearing once. The antigens for these receptors are not known. Sequencing used CD4+ T cells from PBMCs cultured with SARS-CoV-2 spike peptides, obtained before COVID-19 vaccination. The receptors here all came from a human donor who received a COVID-19 vaccine. Both conserved end residues are part of each CDR3. Fields, in order: V gene, clone size, D gene, J gene, CDR3 DNA, CDR3 protein. A D gene is named only where the DNA matches it firmly. Expanded clones are given a class, and other clones once, few, many or no size at all.

V: TRBV4-2; size: .; D: .; J: TRBJ2-1; DNA: TGTGCCAGCAGCCAAGCCGGATACAATGAGCAGTTCTTC; CDR3: CASSQAGYNEQFF
V: TRBV6-2/TRBV6-3; size: once; D: TRBD2; J: TRBJ2-1; DNA: TGTGCCAGCAGCCTAACTATAGCGGGAGGGAGATTTAATGAGCAGTTCTTC; CDR3: CASSLTIAGGRFNEQFF
V: TRBV28; size: .; D: .; J: TRBJ2-6; DNA: TGTGCCAGCAGTTTTTGGCAGGGAGGAACTGGGGCCAACGTCCTGACTTTC; CDR3: CASSFWQGGTGANVLTF
V: TRBV12-3/TRBV12-4; size: .; D: TRBD1; J: TRBJ2-3; DNA: TGTGCCAGTAGGACAGGGCCCACAGATACGCAGTATTTT; CDR3: CASRTGPTDTQYF
V: TRBV19; size: .; D: TRBD1; J: TRBJ1-6; DNA: TGTGCCAGTAGTCTCCGGCGGGACAGCCCAGGGTCACCCCTCCACTTT; CDR3: CASSLRRDSPGSPLHF
V: TRBV5-3; size: few; D: TRBD1; J: TRBJ1-1; DNA: TGTGCCAGAAGCTTAACCGGGACAGGGGGCACTGAAGCTTTCTTT; CDR3: CARSLTGTGGTEAFF
V: TRBV5-1; size: .; D: .; J: TRBJ1-1; DNA: TGCGCCAGCAGCCAGGGATCCGGGGGCACTGAAGCTTTCTTT; CDR3: CASSQGSGGTEAFF
V: TRBV6-5; size: .; D: .; J: TRBJ1-2; DNA: TGTGCCAGCAGTTACACGCCTCGGACAAAGCATGGCTACACCTTC; CDR3: CASSYTPRTKHGYTF
V: TRBV6-4; size: .; D: .; J: TRBJ2-3; DNA: TGTGCCAGCAGTGCCCAGAGGTCTAGCACAGATACGCAGTATTTT; CDR3: CASSAQRSSTDTQYF
V: TRBV7-2; size: .; D: .; J: TRBJ1-2; DNA: TGTGCCAGCAGCTTATTCTTTGTTCAGGGCGGGGGTAACTATGGCTACACCTTC; CDR3: CASSLFFVQGGGNYGYTF
V: TRBV7-2; size: .; D: .; J: TRBJ1-4; DNA: TGTGCCAGCAGCTTAGGAGGGGGGATGGGTGAAAAACTGTTTTTT; CDR3: CASSLGGGMGEKLFF
V: TRBV5-1; size: .; D: .; J: TRBJ2-2; DNA: TGCGCCAGCAGCTTGGTCCCCCGGGACCTGCTTACCGGGGAGCTGTTTTTT; CDR3: CASSLVPRDLLTGELFF
V: TRBV7-2; size: once; D: TRBD2; J: TRBJ2-7; DNA: TGTGCCAGCAGCTTGGCCGCTAGCGGCTACTACGAGCAGTACTTC; CDR3: CASSLAASGYYEQYF
V: TRBV3-1/TRBV3-2; size: .; D: .; J: TRBJ2-2; DNA: TGTGCCAGCAGCCTTGATCCGAACACCGGGGAGCTGTTTTTT; CDR3: CASSLDPNTGELFF
V: TRBV7-2; size: few; D: .; J: TRBJ1-1; DNA: TGTGCCAGCAGCGCAGCAGGGGTGAACACTGAAGCTTTCTTT; CDR3: CASSAAGVNTEAFF
V: TRBV7-5; size: few; D: .; J: TRBJ1-2; DNA: TGTGCCAGAAGCGCGGCAGTGCAAGAGCGTGGCTACACCTTC; CDR3: CARSAAVQERGYTF
V: TRBV5-4; size: .; D: TRBD1; J: TRBJ1-1; DNA: TGTGCCAGCAGCTTAGACAGGGGGGGATACACTGAAGCTTTCTTT; CDR3: CASSLDRGGYTEAFF
V: TRBV19; size: .; D: TRBD1; J: TRBJ1-5; DNA: TGTGCCAGTAGTCCCCTCCTTTCGCGACAGGGGGCGGGTATCAATCAGCCCCAGCATTTT; CDR3: CASSPLLSRQGAGINQPQHF
V: TRBV19; size: .; D: .; J: TRBJ2-4; DNA: TGTGCCAGTAGTATGGGCGGCGGACTAGCCAAAAACATTCAGTACTTC; CDR3: CASSMGGGLAKNIQYF
V: TRBV30; size: few; D: .; J: TRBJ1-2; DNA: TGTGCCTGGAGGCGGGGTCAGAGCGGCTACACCTTC; CDR3: CAWRRGQSGYTF
V: TRBV28; size: .; D: .; J: TRBJ1-2; DNA: TGTGCCAGCAGTTTGACGGACTATGGCTACACCTTC; CDR3: CASSLTDYGYTF
V: TRBV20-1; size: .; D: .; J: TRBJ2-7; DNA: TGCAGGGCTCTCTCCCCCTACGAGCAGTACTTC; CDR3: CRALSPYEQYF
V: TRBV3-1/TRBV3-2; size: .; D: .; J: TRBJ2-7; DNA: TGTGCCAGCAGCCCCCGAGGGGCTTACGAGCAGTACTTC; CDR3: CASSPRGAYEQYF
V: TRBV5-1; size: .; D: .; J: TRBJ1-1; DNA: TGCGCCAGCAGCTTGTCCGGGATGTTGAACACTGAAGCTTTCTTT; CDR3: CASSLSGMLNTEAFF
V: TRBV3-1/TRBV3-2; size: few; D: .; J: TRBJ1-1; DNA: TGTGCCAGCAGCCACGCAAACACTGAAGCTTTCTTT; CDR3: CASSHANTEAFF
V: TRBV3-1/TRBV3-2; size: .; D: .; J: TRBJ2-5; DNA: TGTGCCAGCAGCCAAGAGGTGGTCCAAGAGACCCAGTACTTC; CDR3: CASSQEVVQETQYF
V: TRBV5-1; size: .; D: TRBD2; J: TRBJ2-1; DNA: TGCGCCAGCAGCTCGGGACTAGCGGGAGACAATGAGCAGTTCTTC; CDR3: CASSSGLAGDNEQFF
V: TRBV19; size: .; D: TRBD2; J: TRBJ2-3; DNA: TGTGCCAGTAGCCCCCACGGAACTAGCGGGAGGGATACGCAGTATTTT; CDR3: CASSPHGTSGRDTQYF
V: TRBV7-3; size: .; D: .; J: TRBJ1-6; DNA: TGTGCCAGCAGCTTATCTCCAGCGAATTCACCCCTCCACTTT; CDR3: CASSLSPANSPLHF
V: TRBV5-1; size: .; D: .; J: TRBJ2-5; DNA: TGCGCCAGCAGCTTGGTCGGTCCTCAAGAGACCCAGTACTTC; CDR3: CASSLVGPQETQYF
V: TRBV2; size: few; D: .; J: TRBJ1-1; DNA: TGTGCCAGCAGTGAATACAGGGTGAACACTGAAGCTTTCTTT; CDR3: CASSEYRVNTEAFF
V: TRBV2; size: .; D: .; J: TRBJ2-3; DNA: TGTGCCAGCGGAGTCAGCACAGATACGCAGTATTTT; CDR3: CASGVSTDTQYF
V: TRBV7-9; size: few; D: .; J: TRBJ1-5; DNA: TGTGCCAGCAGCTTAGCAGGGAGGGACCAGCCCCAGCATTTT; CDR3: CASSLAGRDQPQHF